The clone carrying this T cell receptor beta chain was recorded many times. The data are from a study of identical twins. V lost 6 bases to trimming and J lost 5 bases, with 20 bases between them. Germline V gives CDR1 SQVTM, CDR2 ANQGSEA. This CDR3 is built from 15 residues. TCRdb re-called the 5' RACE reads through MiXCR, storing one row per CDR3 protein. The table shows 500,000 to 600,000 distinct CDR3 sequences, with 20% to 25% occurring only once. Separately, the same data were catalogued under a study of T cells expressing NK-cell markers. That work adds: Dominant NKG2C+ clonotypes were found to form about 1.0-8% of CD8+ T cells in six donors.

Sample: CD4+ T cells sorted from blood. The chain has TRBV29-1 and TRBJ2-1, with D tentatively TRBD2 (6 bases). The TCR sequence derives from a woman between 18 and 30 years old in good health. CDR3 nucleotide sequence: TGCAGCGTGGCAGATTCGCGGGACGGCGACAATGAGCAGTTCTTC. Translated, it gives CSVADSRDGDNEQFF.